The next 21 T cell receptor beta chains were all read from a single sample in a study of blood T cell repertoires in COVID-19. Profiling relied on immunoSEQ multiplex PCR, and the TCRdb table lists in-frame clones only, not all of them. The sample lists around 160,000 clones, approximately 81% occurring once. The sequenced sample was peripheral blood. Source of these receptors: a human donor in a cohort sampled during active COVID-19.

This chain connects TRBV19 to TRBJ2-3; D possibly corresponds to TRBD1 (5 bases). Between the trimmed V and J ends, which lost 3 bases and 2 bases, there was a span of 12 bases. Germline lookup yields CDR1 LNHDA and CDR2 SQIVND (reference sequence). The CDR3 has 15 residues. The CDR3, as DNA: TGTGCCAGTAGTATTGGGGCAGCAAACACAGATACGCAGTATTTT. The encoded protein is CASSIGAANTDTQYF.

The chain uses TRBV7-2 and TRBJ1-3; 7 bases match TRBD1. The CDR3 contains 17 residues. The V segment lost 3 bases and the J segment 0 bases; nucleotides outside the gene matches: 8. Germline V gene sequence: CDR1 SGHTA, CDR2 FQGNSA. The CDR3: CASSLETTGLSGNTIYF. Here the CDR3 DNA reads TGTGCCAGCAGCTTGGAAACGACAGGGCTCTCTGGAAACACCATATATTTT.

The chain has TRBV3-1 (or the pseudogene TRBV3-2) and TRBJ2-3; perhaps TRBD1 as D (5 bases). Germline loops: CDR1 LGHDT, CDR2 YNNKEL (reference sequence). The ends were cut back, 0 bases at V and 1 base at J, with 20 bases in the middle. This CDR3 contains 19 residues. The CDR3 DNA sequence: TGTGCCAGCAGCCAAGAAGGCCCCAAACGTGGGGCACGCACAGATACGCAGTATTTT. Its protein is CASSQEGPKRGARTDTQYF.

The chain has TRBV6-1 and TRBJ1-5; D possibly corresponds to TRBD1 (6 bases). The CDR3 loop spans 17 amino acids. Trimming left V 2 bases short and J 2 bases short, with 16 bases between. Germline-derived CDR1 and CDR2 are MNHNS and SASEGT. The CDR3 DNA reads as TGTGCCAGCAGTGAATGGGACACACCTTACGGCAATCAGCCCCAGCATTTT. Translation: CASSEWDTPYGNQPQHF.

The chain is built from TRBV6-5 and TRBJ2-1; maybe TRBD2 (5 bases). Germline CDR1 and CDR2: MNHEY and SVGAGI. With 4 bases removed from V and 7 bases from J, the gap between germline ends came to 17 bases. The CDR3 runs 15 residues. The CDR3 DNA follows: TGTGCCAGCAGTTCCCCAGGTTCGGGGTCAAATGAGCAGTTCTTC. Encoded protein: CASSSPGSGSNEQFF.

The gene calls are TRBV6-5 and TRBJ1-1; unclear D gene. CDR1 is MNHEY, CDR2 SVGAGI, per germline. Trimming took off 6 bases at V and 1 base at J, with 9 bases between the two ends. The CDR3 spans 13 residues. CDR3 protein: CASRPRPNTEAFF. CDR3 DNA sequence: TGTGCCAGCAGACCCAGGCCGAACACTGAAGCTTTCTTT.

The count of this clone is one. V and J are TRBV10-3 and TRBJ2-1; the match to TRBD2 covers 10 bases. The CDR3 extends over 15 amino acids. The V gene end was trimmed by 6 bases and the J gene end by 7 bases; junction bases not matched to a gene: 9. CDR1 is ENHRY and CDR2 is SYGVKD in the germline V gene. CDR3 residues: CAIRISGGSNNEQFF. CDR3 bases: TGTGCCATCAGGATTAGCGGGGGGAGTAATAATGAGCAGTTCTTC.

The CDR3 coding sequence is TGTGCCAGCGGGGGCCTGGGGGCCGGGGAGCTGTTTTTT. Translation gives CASGGLGAGELFF. The gene calls are TRBV11-2 and TRBJ2-2, with a tentative D call TRBD1 (6 bases). Between the trimmed V and J ends, which lost 8 bases and 6 bases, there was a span of 13 bases. Looked up from germline, CDR1 is SGHAT and CDR2 is FQNNGV. The CDR3 sequence is 13 residues long.

The rearrangement links TRBV6-5 to TRBJ1-5; unclear D gene. CDR1 is MNHEY and CDR2 is SVGAGI in the germline V gene. Trimming removed 7 bases at V and 7 bases at J, with 14 bases between. This CDR3 region has 13 residues. Here the CDR3 DNA reads TGTGCCAGCACGCCACTTTGGTCCCAGCCCCAGCATTTT. Translating gives CASTPLWSQPQHF.

This rearrangement joins TRBV4-1 to TRBJ1-6, with no clear D. The CDR3 length is 17 residues. V shed 2 bases and J shed 7 bases, with 18 bases lying between them. The germline gives CDR1 MGHRA, CDR2 YSYEKL. DNA for the CDR3: TGCGCCAGCAGCCAATTCGTGAAGAAACTTCAAAATTCACCCCTCCACTTT. It codes for CASSQFVKKLQNSPLHF.

This clone occurred a few times. V usage is TRBV5-1 and J usage is TRBJ2-1; D is perhaps TRBD1 (6 bases). V lost 4 bases to trimming and J lost 0 bases, with 11 bases between them. Looked up from germline, CDR1 is SGHRS and CDR2 is YFSETQ. The CDR3 consists of 15 residues. This chain's CDR3 is CASSPTGSSYNEQFF. CDR3 nucleotides: TGCGCCAGCAGCCCGACAGGATCCTCCTACAATGAGCAGTTCTTC. Complete variable domain (other parts from reference TRBV5-1 and TRBJ2-1): KAGVTQTPRYLIKTRGQQVTLSCSPISGHRSVSWYQQTPGQGLQFLFEYFSETQRNKGNFPGRFSGRQFSNSRSEMNVSTLELGDSALYLCASSPTGSSYNEQFFGPGTRLTVL.

The genes are TRBV5-8 and TRBJ2-5, with 7 bases lining up with TRBD2. The J segment lost 2 bases and the V segment lost 6 bases, leaving 10 bases of the junction unmatched. The length of the CDR3 is 15 residues. Germline CDR1 is SGHTS and CDR2 is YDEGEE. CDR3 DNA: TGTGCCAGCACAAAAGAGGGAGGGTTACAAGAGACCCAGTACTTC. It is translated as CASTKEGGLQETQYF. Drawing the rest from reference TRBV5-8 and TRBJ2-5, the complete variable domain is EAGVTQSPTHLIKTRGQQATLRCSPISGHTSVYWYQQALGLGLQFLLWYDEGEERNRGNFPPRFSGRQFPNYSSELNVNALELEDSALYLCASTKEGGLQETQYFGPGTRLLVL.

The rearrangement joins TRBV11-2 to TRBJ1-4, with 9 bases lining up with TRBD1. The junction had 3 bases not matched to a gene; V was cut back by 3 bases and J by 10 bases. Looked up from germline, CDR1 is SGHAT and CDR2 is FQNNGV. The length of the CDR3 is 13 residues. This chain's CDR3 is CASSLDRGGKLFF. The CDR3 DNA sequence: TGTGCCAGCAGCTTGGACAGGGGAGGAAAACTGTTTTTT.

This chain uses TRBV19 with TRBJ2-3, with TRBD2 matching 8 bases. The CDR3 has 17 residues. J was trimmed by 5 bases and V by 4 bases; bases with no gene match: 14. The V gene's germline CDR1 is LNHDA and CDR2 SQIVND (reference sequence). The CDR3 is CASSTGLVGGAEDTQYF. As DNA, the CDR3 is TGTGCCAGTAGTACCGGACTGGTCGGGGGGGCCGAAGATACGCAGTATTTT.

V gene TRBV5-4 combines with J gene TRBJ1-2; perhaps TRBD1 as D (6 bases). Germline values: CDR1 SGHNT, CDR2 YYREEE (reference sequence). Trimming pared 0 bases from V and 4 bases from J, leaving 13 bases between. This CDR3 comprises 15 residues. The CDR3 protein is CASSLDRDGFYGYTF. CDR3 nucleotides: TGTGCCAGCAGCTTGGACAGGGACGGATTCTATGGCTACACCTTC.

The chain uses TRBV18 and TRBJ2-7, with TRBD2 matching over 7 bases. Germline CDR1 is KGHSH and CDR2 is LQKENI. V lost 3 bases and J lost 5; bases outside the gene matches: 7. The CDR3 covers 14 residues. CDR3 loop: CASSPPPGRDEQYF. The CDR3 DNA follows: TGTGCCAGCTCACCCCCGCCGGGGAGGGACGAGCAGTACTTC.

The chain carries TRBV4-1 and TRBJ1-3; D not resolved. Germline values: CDR1 MGHRA, CDR2 YSYEKL. The CDR3 runs 14 residues. V lost 3 bases, J lost 0 bases, and 6 bases lay in between. The CDR3 sequence is CASSHVSSGNTIYF. As DNA, the CDR3 is TGCGCCAGCAGCCACGTTAGCTCTGGAAACACCATATATTTT.

The rearrangement links TRBV15 to TRBJ1-2; possible D gene TRBD1, 6 bases. CDR3 length: 14 residues. Germline V gene data show CDR1 as LNHNV and CDR2 as YYDKDF (reference sequence). Trimming cost V 4 bases and J 8 bases, with 17 bases left between them. The CDR3 here is CATSKYWTVGGYTF. CDR3 bases: TGTGCCACCAGCAAATACTGGACAGTGGGGGGCTACACCTTC.

This clone appeared once. The gene calls are TRBV10-3 and TRBJ1-1; 7 bases align to TRBD1. Trimming removed 10 bases from V and 2 bases from J; junction bases left unmatched: 7. Germline CDR1 ENHRY, CDR2 SYGVKD. This CDR3 comprises 13 residues. This CDR3 is CASSTGENTEAFF. The DNA of the CDR3 is TGTGCCAGCTCCACAGGGGAAAACACTGAAGCTTTCTTT.

In its sample, this clone was seen many times. V is TRBV4-1 and J is TRBJ1-5, with 9 bases lining up with TRBD1. The V gene's germline CDR1 is MGHRA and CDR2 YSYEKL. V shed 2 bases and J 4 bases; nucleotides not matched to a gene: 15. The CDR3 sequence is 19 residues long. The CDR3 here is CASSQPWTGVSSRNQPQHF. The DNA for the CDR3 is TGCGCCAGCAGCCAACCATGGACAGGGGTCTCTTCGAGGAATCAGCCCCAGCATTTT.

This chain joins TRBV11-2 and TRBJ1-5; the match to TRBD1 covers 8 bases. Germline-derived CDR1 and CDR2 are SGHAT and FQNNGV. J lost 5 bases, V lost 5 bases, and 8 bases had no gene match. There are 15 residues in the CDR3. In DNA, the CDR3 is TGTGCCAGCAGCCCGGGGCAGGGGGCCTATCAGCCCCAGCATTTT. It codes for CASSPGQGAYQPQHF.